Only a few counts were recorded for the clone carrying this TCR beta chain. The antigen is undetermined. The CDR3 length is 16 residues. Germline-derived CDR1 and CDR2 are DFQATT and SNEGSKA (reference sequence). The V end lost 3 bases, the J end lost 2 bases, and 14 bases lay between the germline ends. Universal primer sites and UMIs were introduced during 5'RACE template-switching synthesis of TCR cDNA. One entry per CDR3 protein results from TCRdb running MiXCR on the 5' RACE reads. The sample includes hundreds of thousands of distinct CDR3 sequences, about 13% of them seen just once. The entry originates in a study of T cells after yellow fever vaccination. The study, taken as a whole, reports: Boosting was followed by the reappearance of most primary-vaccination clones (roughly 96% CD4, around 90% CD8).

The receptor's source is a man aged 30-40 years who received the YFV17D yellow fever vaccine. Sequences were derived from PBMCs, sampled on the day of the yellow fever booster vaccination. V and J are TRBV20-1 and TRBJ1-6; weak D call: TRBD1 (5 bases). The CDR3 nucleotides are TGCAGTGCTAGGACCCCCGGGGGTCCCTATAATTCACCCCTCCACTTT. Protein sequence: CSARTPGGPYNSPLHF.